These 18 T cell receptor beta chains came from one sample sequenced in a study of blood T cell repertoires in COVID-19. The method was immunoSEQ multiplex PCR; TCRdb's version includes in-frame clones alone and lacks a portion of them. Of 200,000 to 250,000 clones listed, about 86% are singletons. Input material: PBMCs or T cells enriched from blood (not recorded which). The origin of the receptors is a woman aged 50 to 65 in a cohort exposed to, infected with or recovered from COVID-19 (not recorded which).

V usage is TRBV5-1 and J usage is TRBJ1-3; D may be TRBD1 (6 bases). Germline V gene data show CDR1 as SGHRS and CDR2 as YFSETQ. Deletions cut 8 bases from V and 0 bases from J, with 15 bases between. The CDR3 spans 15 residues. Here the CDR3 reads CASHLGHISGNTIYF. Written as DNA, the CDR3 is TGCGCCAGTCATTTGGGACACATCTCTGGAAACACCATATATTTT. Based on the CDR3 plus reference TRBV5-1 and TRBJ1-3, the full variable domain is KAGVTQTPRYLIKTRGQQVTLSCSPISGHRSVSWYQQTPGQGLQFLFEYFSETQRNKGNFPGRFSGRQFSNSRSEMNVSTLELGDSALYLCASHLGHISGNTIYFGEGSWLTVV.

CDR3 coding DNA: TGTGCCAGCAGAGAGAGAGGGGGCATAGATGAAGCTTTCTTT. This codes for CASRERGGIDEAFF. The J gene is TRBJ1-1, the V gene TRBV5-6; 7 nucleotides align to TRBD1. V shed 5 bases, J shed 7 bases, and the junction held 11 bases outside the gene matches. CDR1 is SGHDT, CDR2 YYEEEE, per germline. The CDR3 runs to 14 residues.

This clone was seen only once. The DNA of the CDR3 is TGTGCCAGCAGCCCAAAGACAGGGCGTAGCACCGGGGAGCTGTTTTTT. Protein sequence: CASSPKTGRSTGELFF. J is TRBJ2-2 and V is TRBV13; 7 bases map to TRBD1. V was clipped by 5 bases and J by 4 bases; unmatched bases: 10. This CDR3 is built from 16 residues. The germline V gene encodes CDR1 PRHDT and CDR2 FYEKMQ (reference sequence). Together with reference TRBV13 and TRBJ2-2, the CDR3 gives the full variable domain: AAGVIQSPRHLIKEKRETATLKCYPIPRHDTVYWYQQGPGQDPQFLISFYEKMQSDKGSIPDRFSAQQFSDYHSELNMSSLELGDSALYFCASSPKTGRSTGELFFGEGSRLTVL.

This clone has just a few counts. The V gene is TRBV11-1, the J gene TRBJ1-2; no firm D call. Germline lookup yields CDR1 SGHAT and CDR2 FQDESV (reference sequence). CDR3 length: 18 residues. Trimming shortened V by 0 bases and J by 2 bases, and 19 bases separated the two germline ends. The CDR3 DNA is TGTGCCAGCAGCTTAGCGAGGTGGGTTGAGAAACTAAACTATGGCTACACCTTC. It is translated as CASSLARWVEKLNYGYTF.

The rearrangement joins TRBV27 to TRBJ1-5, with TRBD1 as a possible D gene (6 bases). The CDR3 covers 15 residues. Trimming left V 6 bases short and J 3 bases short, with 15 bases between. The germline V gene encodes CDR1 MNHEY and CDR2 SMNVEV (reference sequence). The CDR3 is CASSPRTADNQPQHF. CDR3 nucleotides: TGTGCCAGCAGCCCCAGGACAGCCGACAATCAGCCCCAGCATTTT.

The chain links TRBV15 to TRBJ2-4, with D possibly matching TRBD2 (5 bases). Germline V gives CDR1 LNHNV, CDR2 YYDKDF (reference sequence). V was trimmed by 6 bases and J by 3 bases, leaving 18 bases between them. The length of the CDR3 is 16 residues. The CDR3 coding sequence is TGTGCCACCAGTACCCCCGTCGGGGTGGTCAAAAACATTCAGTACTTC. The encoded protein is CATSTPVGVVKNIQYF.

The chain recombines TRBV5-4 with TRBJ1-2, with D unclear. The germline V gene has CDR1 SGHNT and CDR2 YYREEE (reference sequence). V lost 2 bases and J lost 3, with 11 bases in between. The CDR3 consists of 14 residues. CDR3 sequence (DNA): TGTGCCAGCAGCTTTGAGCCAACGGACTATGGCTACACCTTC. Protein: CASSFEPTDYGYTF.

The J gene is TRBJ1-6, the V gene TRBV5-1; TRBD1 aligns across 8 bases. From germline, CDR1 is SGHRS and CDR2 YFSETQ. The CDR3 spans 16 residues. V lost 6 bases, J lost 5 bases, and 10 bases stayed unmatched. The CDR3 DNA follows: TGCGCCAGCACCAAGGACAGGGCTGAGAATAATTCACCCCTCCACTTT. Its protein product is CASTKDRAENNSPLHF.

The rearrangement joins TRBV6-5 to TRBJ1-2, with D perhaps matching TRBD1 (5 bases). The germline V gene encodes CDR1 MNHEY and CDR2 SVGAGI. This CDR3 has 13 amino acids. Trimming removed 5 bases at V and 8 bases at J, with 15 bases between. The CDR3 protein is CASSPREGQGYTF. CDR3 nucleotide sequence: TGTGCCAGCAGTCCCCGGGAGGGGCAGGGCTACACCTTC.

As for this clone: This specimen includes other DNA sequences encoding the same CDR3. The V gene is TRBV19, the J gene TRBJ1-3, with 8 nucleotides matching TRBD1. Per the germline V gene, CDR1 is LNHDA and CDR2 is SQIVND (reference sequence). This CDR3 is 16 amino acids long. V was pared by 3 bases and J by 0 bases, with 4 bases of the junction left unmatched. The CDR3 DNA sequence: TGTGCCAGTAGTATCCGGACAGGGAGCTCTGGAAACACCATATATTTT. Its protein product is CASSIRTGSSGNTIYF.

The CDR3 loop reads CASGDIRQREQYF. For the CDR3, the DNA is TGTGCTAGTGGTGACATCCGACAGCGCGAGCAGTACTTC. The chain couples TRBV12-5 to TRBJ2-7; weak D call: TRBD1 (5 bases). CDR3 length: 13 residues. Per the germline V gene, CDR1 is LGHNT and CDR2 is FRNRAP. The V end was cut by 5 bases, the J end by 6 bases, with 14 bases between. The variable domain in full, completed from reference TRBV12-5 and TRBJ2-7, reads DARVTQTPRHKVTEMGQEVTMRCQPILGHNTVFWYRQTMMQGLELLAYFRNRAPLDDSGMPKDRFSAEMPDATLATLKIQPSEPRDSAVYFCASGDIRQREQYFGPGTRLTVT.

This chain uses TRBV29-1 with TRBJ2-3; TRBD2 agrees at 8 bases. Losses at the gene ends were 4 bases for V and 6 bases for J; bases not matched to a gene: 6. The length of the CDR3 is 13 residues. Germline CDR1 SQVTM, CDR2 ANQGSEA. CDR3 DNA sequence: TGCAGCGTTGCCCGGGGACTAGTTGATACGCAGTATTTT. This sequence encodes CSVARGLVDTQYF.

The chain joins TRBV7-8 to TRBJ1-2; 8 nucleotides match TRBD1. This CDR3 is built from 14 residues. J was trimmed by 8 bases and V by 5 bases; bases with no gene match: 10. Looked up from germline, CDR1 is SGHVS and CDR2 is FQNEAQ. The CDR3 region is CASSGSDRVEGYTF. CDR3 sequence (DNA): TGTGCCAGCAGCGGGTCGGACAGGGTAGAGGGCTACACCTTC.

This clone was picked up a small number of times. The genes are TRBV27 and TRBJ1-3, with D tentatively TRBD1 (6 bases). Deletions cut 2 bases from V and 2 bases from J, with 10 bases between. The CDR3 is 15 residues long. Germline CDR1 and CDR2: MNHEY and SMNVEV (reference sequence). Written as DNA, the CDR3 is TGTGCCAGCAGTTTAAGCAGGGGTGCTGGAAACACCATATATTTT. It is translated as CASSLSRGAGNTIYF.

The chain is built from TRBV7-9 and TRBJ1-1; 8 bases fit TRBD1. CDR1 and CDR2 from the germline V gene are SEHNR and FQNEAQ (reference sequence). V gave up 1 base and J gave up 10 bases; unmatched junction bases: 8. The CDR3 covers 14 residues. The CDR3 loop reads CASSLETGADGAFF. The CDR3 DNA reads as TGTGCCAGCAGCTTAGAGACAGGGGCGGACGGAGCTTTCTTT.

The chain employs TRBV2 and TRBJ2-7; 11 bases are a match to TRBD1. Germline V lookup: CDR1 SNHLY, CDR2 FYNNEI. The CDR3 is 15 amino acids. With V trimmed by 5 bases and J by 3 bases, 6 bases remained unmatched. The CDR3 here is CASSRTGGSFYEQYF. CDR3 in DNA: TGTGCCAGCAGTAGGACAGGGGGCAGCTTCTACGAGCAGTACTTC. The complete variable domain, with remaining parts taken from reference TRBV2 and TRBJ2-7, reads EPEVTQTPSHQVTQMGQEVILRCVPISNHLYFYWYRQILGQKVEFLVSFYNNEISEKSEIFDDQFSVERPDGSNFTLKIRSTKLEDSAMYFCASSRTGGSFYEQYFGPGTRLTVT.

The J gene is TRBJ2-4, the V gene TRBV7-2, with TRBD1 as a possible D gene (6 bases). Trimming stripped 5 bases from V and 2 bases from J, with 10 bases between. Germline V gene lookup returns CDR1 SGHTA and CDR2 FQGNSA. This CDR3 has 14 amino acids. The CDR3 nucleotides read TGTGCCAGCAGCGCCAGGGGTTCCAAAAACATTCAGTACTTC. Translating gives CASSARGSKNIQYF.

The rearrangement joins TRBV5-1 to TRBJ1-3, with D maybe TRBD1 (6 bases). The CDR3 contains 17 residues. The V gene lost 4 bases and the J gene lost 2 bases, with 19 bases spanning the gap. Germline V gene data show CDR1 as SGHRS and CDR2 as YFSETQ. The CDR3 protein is CASSQGTGWGTGNTIYF. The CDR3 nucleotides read TGCGCCAGCAGCCAGGGGACCGGTTGGGGGACTGGAAACACCATATATTTT.